This T cell receptor (beta chain) comes out of a study of CXCR3 chemokines and chemotherapy response in bladder cancer. After removal of 0 bases from V and 5 bases from J, the junction contained 9 bases not matched to a gene. CDR3 length: 18 residues. The V gene's germline CDR1 is SEHNR and CDR2 FQNEAQ (reference sequence). TCRdb re-called the PCR reads through MiXCR, storing one row per CDR3 protein. The table records 8,000 or so distinct CDR3 sequences, roughly 12% of them present only once. In this sample, this clonotype turned up many times. The sequence derives from a human donor with bladder cancer that responded to neoadjuvant chemotherapy. The V and J genes are TRBV7-9 and TRBJ2-5, with TRBD2 matching over 13 bases. Sampling took place from a patient whose treatment included neoadjuvant chemotherapy. The CDR3 coding sequence is TGTGCCAGCAGCTTAGCCCAGACTAGCGGGGGGCCAGAGGAGACCCAGTACTTC. It encodes CASSLAQTSGGPEETQYF.